The T cell receptor (beta chain) under discussion was sequenced for a study of blood T cell repertoires in COVID-19. Profiled with immunoSEQ multiplex PCR; TCRdb holds only in-frame clones, not every one. The table includes almost 100,000 clones, around nine tenths detected once. V lost 3 bases and J lost 1; bases outside the gene matches: 5. This CDR3 contains 16 residues. The germline V gene encodes CDR1 SGDLS and CDR2 YYNGEE. This rearrangement joins TRBV9 to TRBJ2-1, with 9 bases matching TRBD2. Material for sequencing was peripheral blood. The TCR sequence derives from a man aged 45-60 years with acute or convalescent COVID-19. CDR3: CASSATSGTSYNEQFF. Here the CDR3 DNA reads TGTGCCAGCAGCGCGACTAGCGGAACATCCTACAATGAGCAGTTCTTC.